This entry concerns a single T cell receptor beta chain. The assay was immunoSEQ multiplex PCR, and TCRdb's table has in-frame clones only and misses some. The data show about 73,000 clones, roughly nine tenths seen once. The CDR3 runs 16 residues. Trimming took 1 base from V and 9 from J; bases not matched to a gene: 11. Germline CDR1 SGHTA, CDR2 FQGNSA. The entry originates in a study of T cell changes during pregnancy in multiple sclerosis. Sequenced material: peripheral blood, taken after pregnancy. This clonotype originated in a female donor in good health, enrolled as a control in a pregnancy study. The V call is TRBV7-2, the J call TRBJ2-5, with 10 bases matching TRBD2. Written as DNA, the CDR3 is TGTGCCAGCAGCTTAGGCTCCGGGACTAGCGTAGTGGCCCAGTACTTC. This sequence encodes CASSLGSGTSVVAQYF.